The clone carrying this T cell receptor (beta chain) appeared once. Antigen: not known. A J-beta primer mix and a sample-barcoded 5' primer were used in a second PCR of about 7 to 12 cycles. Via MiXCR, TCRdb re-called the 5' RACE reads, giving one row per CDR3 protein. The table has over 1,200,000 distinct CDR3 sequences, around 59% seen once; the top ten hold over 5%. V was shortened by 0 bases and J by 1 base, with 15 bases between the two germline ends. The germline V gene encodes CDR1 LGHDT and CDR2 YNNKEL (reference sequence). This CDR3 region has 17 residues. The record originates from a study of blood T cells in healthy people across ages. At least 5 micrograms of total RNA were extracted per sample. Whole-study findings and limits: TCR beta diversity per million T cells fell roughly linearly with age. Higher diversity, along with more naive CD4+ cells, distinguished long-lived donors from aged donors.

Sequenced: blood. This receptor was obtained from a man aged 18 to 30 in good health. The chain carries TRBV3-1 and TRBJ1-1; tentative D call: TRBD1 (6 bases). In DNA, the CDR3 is TGTGCCAGCAGCCAAGAAATTGCCAGGGACACGAACACTGAAGCTTTCTTT. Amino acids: CASSQEIARDTNTEAFF.